Included here is one TCR beta chain sequence, with context. The target antigen is unknown. The data originate from a study of cytomegalovirus exposure and HLA in healthy donors. Study-level points and caveats: A previous analysis found most TCR beta V segments productive roughly 90% or roughly 30% of the time. A later analysis showed that HLA-associated TCR beta chains had undergone more clonal expansion than equally common others.

PCR used 60 Vbeta primers and 13 Jbeta primers. Data came from immunoSEQ multiplex PCR; TCRdb stores just in-frame clones and leaves some out. The sample holds about 150,000 clones; around four fifths are singletons and the top ten take over 10%. V was clipped by 6 bases and J by 9 bases, with 21 bases between them. Per the germline V gene, CDR1 is MNHNY and CDR2 is SVGAGI (reference sequence). CDR3 length: 14 amino acids. The sequence was collected from a woman aged 45-60 years in good health and CMV-seropositive. The sequenced sample consisted of PBMCs. This sequence joins TRBV6-6 and TRBJ2-7; tentative D call: TRBD2 (6 bases). CDR3 amino acids: CASSLGGAQGGQYF. The CDR3 DNA follows: TGTGCCAGCAGCCTGGGGGGAGCCCAGGGAGGGCAGTACTTC.